These 13 T cell receptor beta chains came from one sample sequenced in a study of spatial heterogeneity in lung cancer (dated by TCRdb to the late 2010s). In the paper's terms, the time point label means: sample taken at primary tumor resection. Libraries were made using 5' RACE. The reads were generated on a NextSeq 500. The public reads were reanalyzed by TCRdb: fastp trimming at Q25, MiXCR alignment, in-frame beta chains only. A single entry per CDR3 protein holds the most common genes and DNA from its merged rows. The sample yields 25,000 or so distinct CDR3 sequences; about 3.3% were counted once. 29% of the sample goes to the ten largest clones. The source material was PBMCs, sampled at surgery. The receptors come from a female donor with early-stage non-small cell lung cancer.

This clonotype was recorded many times. The chain carries TRBV23-1 and TRBJ1-6, with D tentatively TRBD1 (5 bases). TRBV23-1 is given ORF status, its function remaining uncertain. The CDR3 length is 16 residues. V shed 2 bases and J shed 13 bases, with 21 bases lying between them. For the CDR3, the DNA is TGCGCCAGCAGTCAAATCCCAGACAGCGCAGAAGGGCCCCTCCACTTT. This encodes CASSQIPDSAEGPLHF.

This clonotype was recorded at least ten times. The CDR3 region is CASSVTGYNEQFF. The CDR3 nucleotides read TGCGCCAGCAGTGTTACAGGGTACAATGAGCAGTTCTTC. The chain links TRBV10-2 to TRBJ2-1; possible D gene TRBD1, 6 bases. This CDR3 is built from 13 residues. The germline V and J ends were trimmed by 4 bases and 4 bases, with 8 bases remaining between them. From germline, CDR1 is WSHSY and CDR2 SAAADI.

The V and J genes are TRBV18 and TRBJ2-5, with D possibly TRBD1 on 5 matching bases. Germline V gives CDR1 KGHSH, CDR2 LQKENI. The germline V and J ends were trimmed by 2 bases and 4 bases, with 11 bases remaining between them. The length of the CDR3 is 14 residues. The CDR3 loop reads CASSPRTKGETQYF. The DNA of the CDR3 is TGTGCCAGCTCACCAAGGACAAAAGGAGAGACCCAGTACTTC.

This clonotype has a count of ten or more. The rearrangement joins TRBV7-9 to TRBJ2-1; D is possibly TRBD1 or TRBD2 (5 bases each). From germline, CDR1 is SEHNR and CDR2 FQNEAQ (reference sequence). The V end lost 8 bases, the J end lost 6 bases, and 14 bases lay between the germline ends. The CDR3 is 13 residues long. The CDR3, as DNA: TGTGCCAGCGGATCCGGGACGATCAATGAGCAGTTCTTC. This translates into CASGSGTINEQFF.

This clonotype was seen many times. The chain has TRBV3-1 and TRBJ2-7; no reliable D call. The CDR3 totals 11 residues. The V gene's germline CDR1 is LGHDT and CDR2 YNNKEL (reference sequence). Trimming removed 1 base from V and 6 bases from J, with 4 bases in between. The CDR3 region is CASSQGFEQYF. For the CDR3, the DNA is TGTGCCAGCAGCCAAGGTTTCGAGCAGTACTTC.

This clonotype is judged medium-sized. The genes are TRBV3-1 and TRBJ2-7, with 11 bases lining up with TRBD2. The CDR3 is 14 residues long. The germline gives CDR1 LGHDT, CDR2 YNNKEL (reference sequence). V shed 0 bases and J 11 bases; nucleotides not matched to a gene: 6. CDR3 sequence: CASSQDTSGSRKYF. The CDR3 DNA follows: TGTGCCAGCAGCCAAGATACTAGCGGGAGCCGGAAGTACTTC.

Many counts were recorded for this clonotype. DNA for the CDR3: TGTGCCAGCAGCTTAAATGCAGATTTATACAATGAGCAGTTCTTC. Its protein is CASSLNADLYNEQFF. The genes are TRBV7-3 and TRBJ2-1, with D uncertain. Germline CDR1 and CDR2: SGHTA and FQGTGA. V gave up 1 base and J gave up 4 bases, with 11 bases separating them. The CDR3 totals 15 residues.

This clonotype has ten or more counts. The chain recombines TRBV20-1 with TRBJ1-2, with D unclear. This CDR3 is built from 12 residues. Germline values: CDR1 DFQATT, CDR2 SNEGSKA (reference sequence). V was shortened by 5 bases and J by 2 bases, with 9 bases between the two germline ends. The CDR3 region has the DNA TGCAGTGCTCCACTAACAAACTATGGCTACACCTTC. Translating it yields CSAPLTNYGYTF.

This clonotype was observed many times. The chain combines TRBV10-3 with TRBJ1-2, with a tentative D call TRBD1 (5 bases). Trimming left V 3 bases short and J 4 bases short, with 24 bases between. In germline, CDR1 is ENHRY, CDR2 SYGVKD. The length of the CDR3 is 18 residues. CDR3 loop: CAISDHGERDGTLYGYTF. In DNA, the CDR3 is TGTGCCATCAGTGATCACGGGGAGCGGGACGGAACCCTCTATGGCTACACCTTC.

Many counts were recorded for this clonotype. The J gene is TRBJ1-1, the V gene TRBV11-2; D is ambiguous. The CDR3 extends over 15 amino acids. The V gene's germline CDR1 is SGHAT and CDR2 FQNNGV. Between the trimmed V and J ends, which lost 0 bases and 1 base, there was a span of 9 bases. CDR3 sequence reads: CASSLDPGPNTEAFF. Here the CDR3 DNA reads TGTGCCAGCAGCTTAGATCCAGGCCCGAACACTGAAGCTTTCTTT.

This clonotype was detected many times. The chain recombines TRBV6-5 with TRBJ1-1, with D tentatively TRBD1 (5 bases). CDR3 length: 11 amino acids. Trimming pared 8 bases from V and 6 bases from J, leaving 10 bases between. Germline-derived CDR1 and CDR2 are MNHEY and SVGAGI. CDR3 bases: TGTGCCAGCGGCACAGGACCTGAAGCTTTCTTT. Its protein is CASGTGPEAFF.

This clonotype was counted ten times or more. This chain uses TRBV7-6 with TRBJ2-7; 7 bases match TRBD1. The CDR3 length is 15 residues. V gave up 1 base and J gave up 2 bases; unmatched junction bases: 5. The germline V gene encodes CDR1 SGHVS and CDR2 FNYEAQ. The CDR3 loop is CASSLGDRITYEQYF. In nucleotides, the CDR3 is TGTGCCAGCAGCTTAGGGGACAGAATCACCTACGAGCAGTACTTC.

There are many counts of this clonotype. The chain links TRBV28 to TRBJ1-6, with D perhaps TRBD1 (6 bases). The V gene's germline CDR1 is MDHEN and CDR2 SYDVKM. The CDR3 is 16 amino acids. Between the trimmed V and J ends, which lost 6 bases and 0 bases, there was a span of 12 bases. CDR3 sequence: CASRPGALSYNSPLHF. DNA for the CDR3: TGTGCCAGCAGGCCAGGGGCACTCTCCTATAATTCACCCCTCCACTTT.